What follows are 29 T cell receptor beta chains derived from one specimen sequenced in a study of STAT5B mutations in CD4+ large granular lymphocyte leukemia. Some clones are missing from TCRdb's copy, which holds only in-frame ones; the method was immunoSEQ multiplex PCR. The profile shows roughly 23,000 clones, about four fifths of them singletons. Material for sequencing was CD4+ T cells from blood buffy coats. These receptors were collected from a human donor in good health.

V is TRBV5-8 and J is TRBJ2-2; 13 bases are a match to TRBD2. Trimming removed 0 bases from V and 6 bases from J; junction bases left unmatched: 5. CDR1 and CDR2 from the germline V gene are SGHTS and YDEGEE. The CDR3 has 17 residues. The CDR3 region has the DNA TGTGCCAGCAGCTTGGAAGGACTAGCGGGAGTTCCCGGGGAGCTGTTTTTT. It yields the protein CASSLEGLAGVPGELFF.

This clone was counted only a few times. The V gene is TRBV18, the J gene TRBJ1-1; D is possibly TRBD1 (5 bases). Deletions cut 5 bases from V and 1 base from J, with 11 bases between. The germline V gene has CDR1 KGHSH and CDR2 LQKENI. This CDR3 has 14 residues. In nucleotides, the CDR3 is TGTGCCAGCTCATCTGGGACGGCGAACACTGAAGCTTTCTTT. Translated, it gives CASSSGTANTEAFF.

The chain combines TRBV7-2 with TRBJ1-1, with D possibly TRBD1 on 5 matching bases. Trimming removed 7 bases from V and 3 bases from J, with 15 bases in between. In germline, CDR1 is SGHTA, CDR2 FQGNSA. The CDR3 totals 14 residues. CDR3 bases: TGTGCCAGCACCATGGGACGGGCGGACACTGAAGCTTTCTTT. The encoded protein is CASTMGRADTEAFF.

The CDR3 sequence: CASSSQTGGVTYEQYF. The CDR3 bases are TGTGCCAGCAGCTCACAGACAGGGGGTGTTACCTACGAGCAGTACTTC. V gene TRBV7-6 combines with J gene TRBJ2-7, with 9 bases matching TRBD1. The V gene end was trimmed by 4 bases and the J gene end by 2 bases; junction bases not matched to a gene: 9. This CDR3 is built from 16 residues. The germline CDR1 and CDR2 sequences are SGHVS and FNYEAQ.

The rearrangement links TRBV15 to TRBJ2-6; the match to TRBD1 covers 9 bases. Germline V gives CDR1 LNHNV, CDR2 YYDKDF (reference sequence). The CDR3 length is 17 residues. The J segment lost 5 bases and the V segment lost 5 bases, leaving 10 bases of the junction unmatched. The CDR3 protein is CATSLGQGGSRANVLTF. The CDR3 nucleotides read TGTGCCACCAGCTTGGGACAGGGTGGGAGCAGGGCCAACGTCCTGACTTTC.

This clone was seen a few times. The chain has TRBV29-1 and TRBJ1-3; no clear D gene. CDR1 is SQVTM and CDR2 is ANQGSEA in the germline V gene. The V and J ends lost 2 bases and 4 bases respectively, with 6 bases between them. The CDR3 consists of 12 residues. The CDR3 nucleotides are TGCAGCGTTGAATCCGGCGGAAACACCATATATTTT. Translated: CSVESGGNTIYF. The whole variable domain, filled in from reference TRBV29-1 and TRBJ1-3, reads SAVISQKPSRDICQRGTSLTIQCQVDSQVTMMFWYRQQPGQSLTLIATANQGSEATYESGFVIDKFPISRPNLTFSTLTVSNMSPEDSSIYLCSVESGGNTIYFGEGSWLTVV.

J is TRBJ2-7 and V is TRBV27; TRBD1 matches at 9 bases. The V gene's germline CDR1 is MNHEY and CDR2 SMNVEV (reference sequence). J lost 4 bases, V lost 6 bases, and 7 bases had no gene match. The CDR3 covers 14 residues. The CDR3 spells CASSPGTGNYEQYF. CDR3 sequence (DNA): TGTGCCAGCAGCCCCGGGACAGGGAATTACGAGCAGTACTTC.

This rearrangement joins TRBV6-6 to TRBJ1-5, with D tentatively TRBD1 (5 bases). CDR1 is MNHNY, CDR2 SVGAGI, per germline (reference sequence). The CDR3 extends over 14 amino acids. V lost 7 bases, J lost 0 bases, and 10 bases lay in between. The CDR3 sequence is CASNDRHSNQPQHF. In nucleotides, the CDR3 is TGTGCCAGCAACGACAGACATAGCAATCAGCCCCAGCATTTT.

This chain joins TRBV27 and TRBJ2-3; 7 bases agree with TRBD2. Germline V lookup: CDR1 MNHEY, CDR2 SMNVEV (reference sequence). The V segment lost 3 bases and the J segment 1 base; nucleotides outside the gene matches: 10. The CDR3 has 17 residues. The DNA of the CDR3 is TGTGCCAGCAGTTTGAGGACCGAGAGCGGGGGCACAGATACGCAGTATTTT. As protein: CASSLRTESGGTDTQYF.

V gene TRBV30 combines with J gene TRBJ1-6; 7 bases match TRBD1. CDR3 length: 14 amino acids. The V and J ends lost 2 bases and 5 bases, in that order; junction bases with no gene match: 3. Germline V CDR1 and CDR2: GTSNPN, SVGIG (reference sequence). The CDR3 loop is CAWSTGQNNSPLHF. For the CDR3, the DNA is TGTGCCTGGAGTACGGGACAGAATAATTCACCCCTCCACTTT.

V gene TRBV25-1 combines with J gene TRBJ2-2, with D possibly matching TRBD2 (6 bases). Germline V gene sequence: CDR1 MGHDK, CDR2 SYGVNS. The CDR3 sequence is 16 residues long. Trimming cost V 6 bases and J 0 bases, with 14 bases left between them. The CDR3 protein is CASRVTGTANTGELFF. DNA for the CDR3: TGTGCCAGCAGAGTTACCGGGACTGCGAACACCGGGGAGCTGTTTTTT.

The genes are TRBV11-3 and TRBJ2-2; no clear D. The length of the CDR3 is 14 residues. The germline V and J ends were trimmed by 5 bases and 1 base, with 8 bases remaining between them. The germline gives CDR1 SGHNT, CDR2 YENEEA. The CDR3 sequence: CASSQGRNTGELFF. Here the CDR3 DNA reads TGTGCCAGCAGCCAAGGACGGAACACCGGGGAGCTGTTTTTT.

This chain uses TRBV21-1 with TRBJ1-1; TRBD1 was called by the table and not checked on the DNA. TRBV21-1 is described as a pseudogene. This CDR3 has 16 residues. The CDR3 nucleotides are TGTGCCAGCAGCAACCCACGGGGACAGACAAACACTGAAGCTTTCTTT. Translation gives CASSNPRGQTNTEAFF.

The rearrangement joins TRBV19 to TRBJ1-2; D is unresolved. The CDR3 totals 12 residues. V dropped 6 bases and J dropped 2 bases, with 7 bases sitting between them. CDR1 is LNHDA and CDR2 is SQIVND in the germline V gene (reference sequence). As DNA, the CDR3 is TGTGCCAGTAGCGAGGGCAACTATGGCTACACCTTC. This sequence encodes CASSEGNYGYTF. Full variable domain (rest looked up from reference TRBV19 and TRBJ1-2): DGGITQSPKYLFRKEGQNVTLSCEQNLNHDAMYWYRQDPGQGLRLIYYSQIVNDFQKGDIAEGYSVSREKKESFPLTVTSAQKNPTAFYLCASSEGNYGYTFGSGTRLTVV.

The V gene is TRBV27, the J gene TRBJ1-1; D is possibly TRBD1 (6 bases). CDR3 length: 15 amino acids. Deletions cut 5 bases from V and 6 bases from J, with 19 bases between. Germline V lookup: CDR1 MNHEY, CDR2 SMNVEV (reference sequence). As DNA, the CDR3 is TGTGCCAGCAGTCTTGACAGGCCGGGGATTGCTGAAGCTTTCTTT. This encodes CASSLDRPGIAEAFF.

This rearrangement joins TRBV10-2 to TRBJ2-3, with 10 bases aligning to TRBD2. Germline V gene data show CDR1 as WSHSY and CDR2 as SAAADI. V lost 4 bases, J lost 3 bases, and 7 bases stayed unmatched. The CDR3 loop spans 16 amino acids. CDR3 in DNA: TGCGCCAGCAGTGCCCCTAGCGGGAGTGGAACAGATACGCAGTATTTT. Residues: CASSAPSGSGTDTQYF.

In this sample, this clone turned up a few times. The chain employs TRBV25-1 and TRBJ1-5; tentative D call: TRBD1 (6 bases). V was pared by 3 bases and J by 1 base, with 7 bases between. This CDR3 is 14 amino acids long. Looked up from germline, CDR1 is MGHDK and CDR2 is SYGVNS. The CDR3 nucleotides are TGTGCCAGCAGTGAGACAGGAAGCAATCAGCCCCAGCATTTT. Protein: CASSETGSNQPQHF.

The chain has TRBV19 and TRBJ2-1; a possible D gene is TRBD2 (6 bases). This CDR3 is built from 14 residues. Trimming took off 3 bases at V and 1 base at J, with 7 bases between the two ends. Germline loops: CDR1 LNHDA, CDR2 SQIVND (reference sequence). The CDR3 DNA reads as TGTGCCAGTAGTATGGGGGGATCCTACAATGAGCAGTTCTTC. The encoded protein is CASSMGGSYNEQFF.

The table lists this clone with a count of one. CDR3 in amino acids: CASSADRGSTDTQYF. The DNA of the CDR3 is TGTGCCAGCTCAGCTGACAGGGGCAGCACAGATACGCAGTATTTT. V is TRBV18 and J is TRBJ2-3, with 8 nucleotides matching TRBD1. Looked up from germline, CDR1 is KGHSH and CDR2 is LQKENI. The CDR3 has 15 residues. V gave up 5 bases and J gave up 0 bases; unmatched junction bases: 4.

This clone was found once. This CDR3 reads CASSLSRSAGTANSPLHF. Here the CDR3 DNA reads TGTGCCAGCAGCTTAAGTCGGTCCGCGGGGACAGCAAATTCACCCCTCCACTTT. This chain joins TRBV7-2 and TRBJ1-6, with TRBD1 identical over 7 bases. Germline CDR1 reads SGHTA; CDR2 reads FQGNSA. V lost 2 bases and J lost 7; bases outside the gene matches: 14. CDR3 size: 18 residues. The full variable domain, with the rest looked up from reference TRBV7-2 and TRBJ1-6, is GAGVSQSPSNKVTEKGKDVELRCDPISGHTALYWYRQSLGQGLEFLIYFQGNSAPDKSGLPSDRFSAERTGGSVSTLTIQRTQQEDSAVYLCASSLSRSAGTANSPLHFGNGTRLTVT.

The chain is built from TRBV19 and TRBJ2-7; tentative D call: TRBD1 (5 bases). V dropped 0 bases and J dropped 2 bases, with 8 bases sitting between them. Germline CDR1 is LNHDA and CDR2 is SQIVND (reference sequence). The CDR3 sequence is 14 residues long. The CDR3 reads CASSIDLRAYEQYF. For the CDR3, the DNA is TGTGCCAGTAGTATAGATCTCAGGGCCTACGAGCAGTACTTC. Full variable domain (outside the CDR3, taken from reference TRBV19 and TRBJ2-7): DGGITQSPKYLFRKEGQNVTLSCEQNLNHDAMYWYRQDPGQGLRLIYYSQIVNDFQKGDIAEGYSVSREKKESFPLTVTSAQKNPTAFYLCASSIDLRAYEQYFGPGTRLTVT.

The chain employs TRBV5-1 and TRBJ1-3; the match to TRBD1 covers 11 bases. V gave up 0 bases and J gave up 3 bases; unmatched junction bases: 5. The CDR3 extends over 17 amino acids. Looked up from germline, CDR1 is SGHRS and CDR2 is YFSETQ. The CDR3 DNA is TGCGCCAGCAGCTTGGATGGACAGGGGGCAGTTGGAAACACCATATATTTT. As protein: CASSLDGQGAVGNTIYF.

The gene calls are TRBV6-5 and TRBJ2-7, with D hard to call. CDR1 is MNHEY and CDR2 is SVGAGI in the germline V gene. Deletions cut 6 bases from V and 2 bases from J, with 5 bases between. The CDR3 covers 11 residues. In DNA form, the CDR3 reads TGTGCCAGCAGCAATGCCTACGAGCAGTACTTC. Translation: CASSNAYEQYF.

This rearrangement joins TRBV18 to TRBJ2-3; TRBD2 agrees at 11 bases. J gave up 1 base and V 2 bases, and 5 bases lay outside the gene matches. CDR1 is KGHSH and CDR2 is LQKENI in the germline V gene. CDR3 length: 17 residues. The DNA of the CDR3 is TGTGCCAGCTCACCAGCGGGACTAGCGGAAGGCACAGATACGCAGTATTTT. Protein product: CASSPAGLAEGTDTQYF.

The V gene is TRBV6-1, the J gene TRBJ1-2; no clear D gene. The CDR3 consists of 13 residues. Between the trimmed V and J ends, which lost 2 bases and 8 bases, there was a span of 12 bases. Germline loops: CDR1 MNHNS, CDR2 SASEGT. The CDR3 DNA is TGTGCCAGCAGTGAACAAGGGCCGGGGGGCTACACCTTC. Its protein product is CASSEQGPGGYTF.

V gene TRBV18 combines with J gene TRBJ1-5; 10 positions agree with TRBD1. Germline assignment: CDR1 KGHSH and CDR2 LQKENI. The CDR3 spans 15 residues. V lost 3 bases and J lost 4; bases outside the gene matches: 3. As DNA, the CDR3 is TGTGCCAGCTCACCCGGGGGACAGGGGAATCAGCCCCAGCATTTT. This gives the protein CASSPGGQGNQPQHF.

V gene TRBV7-2 combines with J gene TRBJ2-1; 7 bases match TRBD2. Germline loops: CDR1 SGHTA, CDR2 FQGNSA. With V trimmed by 1 base and J by 6 bases, 9 bases remained unmatched. The length of the CDR3 is 16 residues. The CDR3 DNA is TGTGCCAGCAGCTTAGGCGGGAGCGGCGGAATCAATGAGCAGTTCTTC. It yields the protein CASSLGGSGGINEQFF.

This clone was observed a single time. The chain combines TRBV7-3 with TRBJ2-3; TRBD2 aligns across 11 bases. V trimming: 2 bases; J trimming: 6 bases; junction bases outside the gene matches: 4. The CDR3 covers 15 residues. CDR1 is SGHTA, CDR2 FQGTGA, per germline. CDR3 protein: CASSLLGTSGDTQYF. The CDR3, as DNA: TGTGCCAGCAGCTTACTCGGGACTAGCGGTGATACGCAGTATTTT.

V usage is TRBV27 and J usage is TRBJ2-3, with D perhaps matching TRBD1 or TRBD2 (5 bases each). Germline-derived CDR1 and CDR2 are MNHEY and SMNVEV (reference sequence). The germline V and J ends were trimmed by 9 bases and 2 bases, with 12 bases remaining between them. The CDR3 is made up of 13 amino acids. This CDR3 reads CASRDQPTDTQYF. DNA for the CDR3: TGTGCCAGTAGGGACCAACCCACAGATACGCAGTATTTT.